The 17 T cell receptor beta chains below were found in one sample sequenced in a study of control samples from healthy donors and cancer patients. Here immunoSEQ multiplex PCR was the method, and the copy in TCRdb shows in-frame clones only, minus some. The sample has roughly 400,000 clones, around 90% seen once; the top ten hold just under 6.5%. Sequencing was done on a sample of PBMCs. Receptors originate from a middle-aged man with head and neck cancer.

Comment on this clone: The same CDR3 also results from other DNA sequences found in this sample. The chain has TRBV18 and TRBJ1-5, with a tentative D call TRBD1 (5 bases). The CDR3 is made up of 14 amino acids. Germline V gene data show CDR1 as KGHSH and CDR2 as LQKENI. Trimming stripped 3 bases from V and 4 bases from J, with 10 bases between. CDR3 nucleotide sequence: TGTGCCAGCTCACCCAGTGGGGGGAATCAGCCCCAGCATTTT. Amino acid sequence: CASSPSGGNQPQHF.

The chain carries TRBV5-8 and TRBJ1-1; D not certain. Germline loops: CDR1 SGHTS, CDR2 YDEGEE. V was pared by 3 bases and J by 1 base, with 7 bases between. This CDR3 region has 13 residues. The CDR3 DNA reads TGTGCCAGCAGCTCGGTAGGGAACACTGAAGCTTTCTTT. Its translation is CASSSVGNTEAFF.

The chain couples TRBV5-6 to TRBJ2-2; D not resolved. Trimming took off 2 bases at V and 2 bases at J, with 10 bases between the two ends. The CDR3 has 15 residues. Per germline, CDR1 SGHDT and CDR2 YYEEEE. The CDR3 DNA follows: TGTGCCAGCAGCTTTCGTAAGGTTAACACCGGGGAGCTGTTTTTT. This codes for CASSFRKVNTGELFF.

The V call is TRBV19, the J call TRBJ2-3, with no clear D. Germline CDR1 reads LNHDA; CDR2 reads SQIVND (reference sequence). The CDR3 consists of 14 residues. Trimming removed 10 bases from V and 0 bases from J, with 14 bases in between. The CDR3, as DNA: TGTGCCACCTCATGGGCCTATAGCACAGATACGCAGTATTTT. Translating gives CATSWAYSTDTQYF.

This chain connects TRBV4-2 to TRBJ2-1, with TRBD2 as a possible D gene (5 bases). CDR1 and CDR2 from the germline V gene are LGHNA and YNFKEQ. The CDR3 covers 13 residues. Trimming left V 4 bases short and J 7 bases short, with 11 bases between. The CDR3 sequence: CASSPRDGNEQFF. CDR3 DNA sequence: TGTGCCAGCAGCCCTCGGGATGGGAATGAGCAGTTCTTC.

The V gene is TRBV9, the J gene TRBJ2-7; D is undetermined. Germline V lookup: CDR1 SGDLS, CDR2 YYNGEE. The V gene lost 0 bases and the J gene lost 4 bases, with 8 bases spanning the gap. The CDR3 runs 13 residues. The CDR3 DNA reads TGTGCCAGCAGCGTAGGAGCCGAGTACGAGCAGTACTTC. Translating it yields CASSVGAEYEQYF.

The CDR3: CASSVGSGGAVDTQYF. The DNA of the CDR3 is TGTGCCAGCAGCGTAGGGAGCGGGGGGGCAGTAGATACGCAGTATTTT. V gene TRBV9 combines with J gene TRBJ2-3, with TRBD2 matching over 10 bases. The J segment lost 5 bases and the V segment lost 0 bases, leaving 6 bases of the junction unmatched. Germline V gene lookup returns CDR1 SGDLS and CDR2 YYNGEE. The CDR3 totals 16 residues.

This clone has just a few counts. CDR3 DNA: TGTGCCAGCAGCGCCACCTCCGGGACTAGCGGGATCTTCTACAATGAGCAGTTCTTC. Translating it yields CASSATSGTSGIFYNEQFF. V and J are TRBV9 and TRBJ2-1; 13 bases match TRBD2. With 3 bases clipped from V and 3 bases from J, the junction kept 12 bases outside the gene matches. The CDR3 is made up of 19 amino acids. Germline CDR1 is SGDLS and CDR2 is YYNGEE.

The CDR3 here is CASSLDGDQQYF. The CDR3 coding sequence is TGTGCCAGCAGCTTAGATGGGGACCAGCAGTACTTC. The rearrangement joins TRBV13 to TRBJ2-7; D assignment may be TRBD1 or TRBD2 (5 bases each). Between the trimmed V and J ends, which lost 1 base and 8 bases, there was a span of 9 bases. Germline lookup yields CDR1 PRHDT and CDR2 FYEKMQ (reference sequence). This CDR3 has 12 amino acids.

J is TRBJ2-7 and V is TRBV18; a possible D gene is TRBD1 (5 bases). Germline-derived CDR1 and CDR2 are KGHSH and LQKENI. Trimming took 3 bases from V and 3 from J, leaving 12 bases between them. CDR3 length equals 14 residues. The CDR3 loop is CASSPSLDSYEQYF. The CDR3, as DNA: TGTGCCAGCTCACCTTCGCTAGACAGCTACGAGCAGTACTTC.

The rearrangement links TRBV9 to TRBJ2-5; D is perhaps TRBD1 (6 bases). The CDR3 sequence is 15 residues long. Trimming took off 4 bases at V and 2 bases at J, with 15 bases between the two ends. CDR1 and CDR2 from the germline V gene are SGDLS and YYNGEE. CDR3 DNA sequence: TGTGCCAGCAGCCTTGAGGGGGAACCACAAGAGACCCAGTACTTC. The encoded protein is CASSLEGEPQETQYF.

The chain recombines TRBV14 with TRBJ1-6; no clear D. Germline CDR1 SGHDN, CDR2 FVKESK. Trimming took 1 base from V and 7 from J, leaving 5 bases between them. The CDR3 runs 13 residues. In DNA, the CDR3 is TGTGCCAGCAGCCAAGTGGCGAATTCACCCCTCCACTTT. It is translated as CASSQVANSPLHF.

This chain joins TRBV11-2 and TRBJ2-2; 8 bases are a match to TRBD1. The J segment lost 3 bases and the V segment lost 5 bases, leaving 8 bases of the junction unmatched. The CDR3 length is 16 residues. CDR1 SGHAT and CDR2 FQNNGV come from the germline V gene. The CDR3 sequence: CASSPRGQVYTGELFF. The CDR3 nucleotides read TGTGCCAGCAGCCCGCGGGGACAGGTATACACCGGGGAGCTGTTTTTT.

The chain employs TRBV19 and TRBJ1-1, with a possible D match to TRBD1 (5 bases). Germline CDR1 and CDR2: LNHDA and SQIVND (reference sequence). With 0 bases removed from V and 1 base from J, the gap between germline ends came to 18 bases. The CDR3 extends over 18 amino acids. DNA of the CDR3: TGTGCCAGTAGTATAGAGCGGGACTCCGTTTTTGGGAACACTGAAGCTTTCTTT. Its translation: CASSIERDSVFGNTEAFF.

The V call is TRBV6-5, the J call TRBJ2-2; weak D call: TRBD1 (5 bases). The CDR3 has 13 amino acids. Per germline, CDR1 MNHEY and CDR2 SVGAGI. Between the trimmed V and J ends, which lost 2 bases and 7 bases, there was a span of 8 bases. This CDR3 reads CASSYRGIGELFF. As DNA, the CDR3 is TGTGCCAGCAGTTACAGGGGAATCGGGGAGCTGTTTTTT.

This clone was observed a handful of times. The chain joins TRBV15 to TRBJ2-4, with 12 positions matching TRBD2. Germline values: CDR1 LNHNV, CDR2 YYDKDF (reference sequence). This CDR3 contains 16 residues. After removal of 8 bases from V and 0 bases from J, the junction contained 5 bases not matched to a gene. This CDR3 reads CATRTSGVLAKNIQYF. Here the CDR3 DNA reads TGTGCCACCCGGACTAGCGGGGTGTTAGCCAAAAACATTCAGTACTTC.

CDR3 in amino acids: CASSEDGSNNEQFF. DNA of the CDR3: TGTGCCAGCAGCGAGGACGGATCGAACAATGAGCAGTTCTTC. The rearrangement joins TRBV9 to TRBJ2-1; the D is unclear. Per germline, CDR1 SGDLS and CDR2 YYNGEE. The CDR3 spans 14 residues. Trimming took off 3 bases at V and 5 bases at J, with 12 bases between the two ends.